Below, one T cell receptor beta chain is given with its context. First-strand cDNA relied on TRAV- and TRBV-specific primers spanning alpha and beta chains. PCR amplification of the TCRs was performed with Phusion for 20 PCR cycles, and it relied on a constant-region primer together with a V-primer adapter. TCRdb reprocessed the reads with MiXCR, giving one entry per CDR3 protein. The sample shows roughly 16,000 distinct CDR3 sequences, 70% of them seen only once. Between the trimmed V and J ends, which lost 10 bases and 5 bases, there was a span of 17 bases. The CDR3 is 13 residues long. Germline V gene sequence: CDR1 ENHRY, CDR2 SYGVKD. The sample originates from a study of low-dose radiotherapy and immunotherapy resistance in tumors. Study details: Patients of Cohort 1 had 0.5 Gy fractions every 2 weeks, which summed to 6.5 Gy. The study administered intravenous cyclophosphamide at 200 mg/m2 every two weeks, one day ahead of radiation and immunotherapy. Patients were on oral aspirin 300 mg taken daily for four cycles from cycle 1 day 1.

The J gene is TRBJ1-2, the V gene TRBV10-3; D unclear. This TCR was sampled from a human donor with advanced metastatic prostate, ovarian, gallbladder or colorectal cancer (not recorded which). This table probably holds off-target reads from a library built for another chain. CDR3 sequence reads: CATQMGLAYGYTF. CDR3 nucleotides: TGTGCCACCCAGATGGGTCTTGCGTATGGCTACACCTTC.